This T cell receptor (beta chain) was observed in a study of blood T cell repertoires in COVID-19. This table comes from immunoSEQ multiplex PCR, and its TCRdb copy is limited to in-frame clones, with some not included. Here the sample spans more than 200,000 clones, 87% being singletons. The CDR3 totals 13 residues. With 3 bases removed from V and 2 bases from J, the gap between germline ends came to 8 bases. The V and J genes are TRBV12-3 or TRBV12-4 and TRBJ2-7, with a possible D match to TRBD2 (5 bases). The sequenced sample was PBMCs or T cells enriched from blood (not recorded which). The source of this sequence is a man between 25 and 39 years old who had recovered from COVID-19. This chain's CDR3 is CASSLVGAYEQYF. DNA for the CDR3: TGTGCCAGCAGTTTGGTGGGAGCCTACGAGCAGTACTTC.